This T cell receptor beta chain stems from a study of control samples from healthy donors and cancer patients. The assay was immunoSEQ multiplex PCR, and TCRdb's table has in-frame clones only and misses some. The sample lists 150,000 to 200,000 clones, over 85% occurring once. V dropped 6 bases and J dropped 7 bases, with 15 bases sitting between them. The V gene's germline CDR1 is MGHDK and CDR2 SYGVNS. The CDR3 spans 13 residues. Sequenced material: blood. This sequence was found in a woman aged 40 to 55 in good health. V usage is TRBV25-1 and J usage is TRBJ1-2; D might be TRBD1 (6 bases). DNA of the CDR3: TGTGCCAGCAGCTGGACAGACCGCCTTGGCTACACCTTC. It yields the protein CASSWTDRLGYTF.